This record looks at one T cell receptor (beta chain) sequence and its context. This clone has only one observation. There is no known antigen for this receptor. Base qualities are not provided; no much larger clone lies one nucleotide away. The sample originates from a study of blood T cell repertoires in COVID-19 (dated by TCRdb to the early 2020s). General notes on the study: Collaborator samples came from the United States, Italy and Spain and covered acute and convalescent phases of COVID-19. The material from the prospective study consisted of cDNA or gDNA derived from T cells, B-cell-depleted T cells, or PBMCs. Deeply sampled blood TCRbeta repertoires from subjects exposed to, actively infected with, or recovered from COVID-19 were included in the dataset. The repertoires were released in a freely available public database meant as a resource for research on the immune response to SARS-CoV-2. Samples came from the ongoing ImmuneRACE study (first 160 participants) plus 1,254 subjects from 6 global collaborators. A de-identified subject ID, COVID-19 status, age in years and sex were almost always included in the sample metadata. Where available, HLA class I and class II types were taken from metadata supplied by the sample provider and were not determined by assay-based typing.

Broad study findings and their caveats: How much clinical and demographic metadata was included differed by source and by participant, and the metadata was provided uncurated.

The immunoSEQ Assay, a bias-controlled multiplex PCR, was used to amplify TCRbeta CDR3 regions from genomic DNA. Processing in the source paper ran as follows. Nucleated cell counts per sample were estimated from amplification of reference gene primers within the assay. Sequence reads were collapsed and filtered to measure the absolute abundance of every unique TCRbeta CDR3 rearrangement. Productive Simpson clonality was computed per sample as the square root of Simpson's diversity index over productive rearrangements. The clones in this table, taken by TCRdb from immuneACCESS, are in-frame only. Not every clone is retained; where verified, under half of the shortfall comes from an unresolved V gene, and the cause of the rest is unknown. The D gene and trimming were derived from the DNA, and the V and J assignments and clone size from that table. A total of tens of thousands of clones appear in this sample, 75% to 90% of them only once. Together, the top ten hold 30% to 35% of the sample.

CDR1 and CDR2, looked up from the germline V gene, are SGHTA and FQGNSA. The CDR3, cysteine through phenylalanine, is 15 amino acids long. The only DNA kept is the CDR3, 45 bases in frame from the first base. V is trimmed back by 2 bases and J by 0 bases, and the junction contains 4 bases that no gene match accounts for. The collaborating institutions used their own protocols to collect whole blood in K2EDTA tubes. For TCRbeta analysis, collaborator samples were shipped as frozen whole blood, as isolated PBMCs, or as DNA extracted from either sample type. This sequence uses TRBV7-2 and TRBJ2-7, with 7 bases aligning to TRBD2. This receptor was obtained from an elderly woman with active or convalescent COVID-19. Sequences were obtained from peripheral blood. For the CDR3, the sequence is CASSLILAGSYEQYF. The sequence in DNA is TGTGCCAGCAGCTTAATATTAGCGGGCTCCTACGAGCAGTACTTC.